This T cell receptor (beta chain) was observed in a study of shared clonotypes between healthy human individuals. Profiling relied on immunoSEQ multiplex PCR, and the TCRdb table lists in-frame clones only, not all of them. The sample holds around 2.5 million clones, approximately 93% seen once. Study results and caveats: Shared clonotypes: about 5.3% naive CD4, under 4% naive CD8, less than 2.5% memory CD4, 0.4% to 0.45% memory CD8.

A remark on this clone: Its antigen is undetermined.

The CDR3 extends over 14 amino acids. The V gene's germline CDR1 is MNHNY and CDR2 SVGAGI (reference sequence). V dropped 4 bases and J dropped 1 base, with 7 bases sitting between them. The J gene is TRBJ2-2, the V gene TRBV6-6; D not resolved. The receptor was isolated from a man between 18 and 29 years old in good health. Some clones in this sample may be carry-over from other donors' samples. The sequencing input was naive CD4+ T cells from PBMCs. Sample subset: CD45RA+ positively selected. The CDR3 region has the DNA TGTGCCAGCAGTTCCCAGCGGAACACCGGGGAGCTGTTTTTT. Its translation is CASSSQRNTGELFF.